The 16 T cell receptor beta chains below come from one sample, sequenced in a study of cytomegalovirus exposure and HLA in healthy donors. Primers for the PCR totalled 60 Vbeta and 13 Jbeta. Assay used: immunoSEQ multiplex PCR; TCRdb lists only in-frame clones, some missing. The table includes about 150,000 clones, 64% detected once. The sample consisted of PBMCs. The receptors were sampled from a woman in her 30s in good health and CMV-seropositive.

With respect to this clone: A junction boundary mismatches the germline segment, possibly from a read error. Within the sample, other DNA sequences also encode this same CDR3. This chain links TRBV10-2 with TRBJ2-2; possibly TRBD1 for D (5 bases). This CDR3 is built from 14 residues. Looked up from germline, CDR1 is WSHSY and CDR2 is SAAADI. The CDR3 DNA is TGTGCCAGCCTTCGGACACCCACCACCGGGGAGCTGTTTTTT. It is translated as CASLRTPTTGELFF.

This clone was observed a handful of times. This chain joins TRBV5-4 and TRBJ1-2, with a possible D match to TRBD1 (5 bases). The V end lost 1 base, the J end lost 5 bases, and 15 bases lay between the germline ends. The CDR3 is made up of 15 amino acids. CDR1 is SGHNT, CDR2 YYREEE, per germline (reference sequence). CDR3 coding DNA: TGTGCCAGCAGCTTGATGGGGCGCGGTCCTTATGGCTACACCTTC. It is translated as CASSLMGRGPYGYTF.

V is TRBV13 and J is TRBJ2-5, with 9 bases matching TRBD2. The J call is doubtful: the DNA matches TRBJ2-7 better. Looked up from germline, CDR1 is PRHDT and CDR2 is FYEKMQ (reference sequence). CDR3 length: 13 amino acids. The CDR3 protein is CASSWTSDYEQYF. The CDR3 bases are TGTGCCAGCAGCTGGACTAGCGACTACGAGCAGTACTTC.

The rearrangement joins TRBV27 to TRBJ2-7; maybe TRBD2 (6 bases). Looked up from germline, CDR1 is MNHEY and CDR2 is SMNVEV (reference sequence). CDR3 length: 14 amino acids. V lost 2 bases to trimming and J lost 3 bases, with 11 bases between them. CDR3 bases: TGTGCCAGCAGTTTAGGGTGGGGGGTCTACGAGCAGTACTTC. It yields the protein CASSLGWGVYEQYF.

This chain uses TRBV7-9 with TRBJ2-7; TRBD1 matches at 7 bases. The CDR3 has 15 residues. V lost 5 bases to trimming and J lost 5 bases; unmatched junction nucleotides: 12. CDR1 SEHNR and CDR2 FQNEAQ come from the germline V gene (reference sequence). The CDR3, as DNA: TGTGCCAGCAGCAAACAGGGGAAGGGGATGGACGAGCAGTACTTC. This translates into CASSKQGKGMDEQYF.

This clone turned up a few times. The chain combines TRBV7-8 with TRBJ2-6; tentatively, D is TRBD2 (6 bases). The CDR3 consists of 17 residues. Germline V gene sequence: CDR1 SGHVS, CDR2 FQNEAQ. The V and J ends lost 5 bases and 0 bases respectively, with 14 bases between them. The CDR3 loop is CASSPRTKGSGANVLTF. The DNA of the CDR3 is TGTGCCAGCAGCCCGCGGACTAAGGGCTCTGGGGCCAACGTCCTGACTTTC.

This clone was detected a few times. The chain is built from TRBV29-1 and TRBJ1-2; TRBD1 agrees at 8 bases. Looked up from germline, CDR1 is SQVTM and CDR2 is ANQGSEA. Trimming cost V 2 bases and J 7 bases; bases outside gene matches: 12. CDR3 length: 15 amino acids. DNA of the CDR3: TGCAGCGTTGAAATGTATTCGGACAGGGAGATTGGCTACACCTTC. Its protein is CSVEMYSDREIGYTF. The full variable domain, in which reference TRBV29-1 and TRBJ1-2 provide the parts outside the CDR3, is SAVISQKPSRDICQRGTSLTIQCQVDSQVTMMFWYRQQPGQSLTLIATANQGSEATYESGFVIDKFPISRPNLTFSTLTVSNMSPEDSSIYLCSVEMYSDREIGYTFGSGTRLTVV.

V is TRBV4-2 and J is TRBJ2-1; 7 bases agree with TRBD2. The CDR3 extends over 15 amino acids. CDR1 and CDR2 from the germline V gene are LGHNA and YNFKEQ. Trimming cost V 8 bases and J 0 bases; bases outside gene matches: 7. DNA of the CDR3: TGTGCCAGCGGACACCGCGGGGGCTCCTACAATGAGCAGTTCTTC. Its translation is CASGHRGGSYNEQFF.

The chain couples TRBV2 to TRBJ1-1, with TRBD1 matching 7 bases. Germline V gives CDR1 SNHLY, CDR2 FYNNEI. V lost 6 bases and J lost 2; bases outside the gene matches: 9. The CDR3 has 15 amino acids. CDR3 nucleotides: TGTGCCAGCAGCGTCCAGGGGGTACAAAACACTGAAGCTTTCTTT. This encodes CASSVQGVQNTEAFF.

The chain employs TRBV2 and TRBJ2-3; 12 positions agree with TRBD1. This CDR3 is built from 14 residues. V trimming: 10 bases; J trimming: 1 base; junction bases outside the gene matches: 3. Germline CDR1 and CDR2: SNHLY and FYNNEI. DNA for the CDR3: TGTGCCACCCGGGACAGGGGGCGCACAGATACGCAGTATTTT. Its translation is CATRDRGRTDTQYF.

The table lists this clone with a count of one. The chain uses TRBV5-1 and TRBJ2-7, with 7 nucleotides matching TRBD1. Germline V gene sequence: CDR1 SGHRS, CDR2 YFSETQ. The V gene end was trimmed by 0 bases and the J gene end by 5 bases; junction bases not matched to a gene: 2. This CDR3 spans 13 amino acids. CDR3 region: CASSLGRGNEQYF. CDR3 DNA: TGCGCCAGCAGCTTGGGCAGGGGGAACGAGCAGTACTTC.

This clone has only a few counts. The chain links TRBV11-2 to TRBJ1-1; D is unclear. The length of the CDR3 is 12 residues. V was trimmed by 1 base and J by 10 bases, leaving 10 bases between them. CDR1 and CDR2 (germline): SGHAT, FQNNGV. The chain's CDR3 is CASSLGGVSAFF. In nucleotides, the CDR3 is TGTGCCAGCAGCTTAGGCGGGGTTTCAGCTTTCTTT. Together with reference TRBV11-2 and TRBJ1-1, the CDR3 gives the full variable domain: EAGVAQSPRYKIIEKRQSVAFWCNPISGHATLYWYQQILGQGPKLLIQFQNNGVVDDSQLPKDRFSAERLKGVDSTLKIQPAKLEDSAVYLCASSLGGVSAFFGQGTRLTVV.

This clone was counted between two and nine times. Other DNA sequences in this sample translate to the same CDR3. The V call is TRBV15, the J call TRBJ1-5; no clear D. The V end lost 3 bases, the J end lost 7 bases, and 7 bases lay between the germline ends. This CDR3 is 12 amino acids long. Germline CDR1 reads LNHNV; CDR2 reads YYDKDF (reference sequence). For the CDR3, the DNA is TGTGCCACCAGCAGTTATCGGCAGCCCCAGCATTTT. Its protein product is CATSSYRQPQHF. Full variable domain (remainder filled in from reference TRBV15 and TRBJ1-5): DAMVIQNPRYQVTQFGKPVTLSCSQTLNHNVMYWYQQKSSQAPKLLFHYYDKDFNNEADTPDNFQSRRPNTSFCFLDIRSPGLGDTAMYLCATSSYRQPQHFGDGTRLSIL.

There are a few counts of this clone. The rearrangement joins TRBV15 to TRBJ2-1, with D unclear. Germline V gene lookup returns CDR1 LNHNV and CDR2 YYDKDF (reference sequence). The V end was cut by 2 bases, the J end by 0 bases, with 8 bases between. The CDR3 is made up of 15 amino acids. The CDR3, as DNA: TGTGCCACCAGCAGAAATAGTCCCTCCTACAATGAGCAGTTCTTC. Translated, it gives CATSRNSPSYNEQFF.

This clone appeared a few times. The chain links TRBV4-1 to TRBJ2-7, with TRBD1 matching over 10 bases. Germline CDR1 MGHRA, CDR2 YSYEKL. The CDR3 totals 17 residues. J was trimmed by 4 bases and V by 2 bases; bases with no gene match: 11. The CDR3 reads CASSQKTTGTGVYEQYF. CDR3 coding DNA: TGCGCCAGCAGCCAAAAAACTACCGGGACAGGGGTATACGAGCAGTACTTC.

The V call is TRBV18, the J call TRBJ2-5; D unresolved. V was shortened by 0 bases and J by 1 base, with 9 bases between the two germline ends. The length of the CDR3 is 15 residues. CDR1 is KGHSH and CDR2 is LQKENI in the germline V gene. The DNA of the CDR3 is TGTGCCAGCTCACCACCGTCACAGATCCAAGAGACCCAGTACTTC. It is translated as CASSPPSQIQETQYF.